A single sample gave rise to the 16 T cell receptor beta chains below, sequenced in a study of regulatory T cells in long-lasting Graves disease. Through Arm-PCR of CDR3 regions and iRepertoire HTBI primers, TCR beta libraries were built. TCRdb analysed the multiplex PCR reads with MiXCR anew, one entry per CDR3 protein. Of around 400,000 distinct CDR3 sequences listed, roughly 23% are singletons. Time point noted: persistent/refractory GD, antithyroid drugs over 5 years with positive TRAb. Scientists built the TCR library using RNA that was extracted from PBMCs. Source: peripheral blood mononuclear cells (PBMCs), taken when the disease was refractory, from a patient treated with antithyroid drugs. The receptor source for this set is a female donor with Graves disease.

This clonotype has a handful of counts. The CDR3 DNA reads TGCAGTGCTAGAGTGAGTAATAGCAATCAGCCCCAGCATTTT. The encoded protein is CSARVSNSNQPQHF. The V call is TRBV20-1, the J call TRBJ1-5; D not certain. CDR3 length equals 14 residues. CDR1 is DFQATT and CDR2 is SNEGSKA in the germline V gene (reference sequence). The V and J ends lost 1 base and 0 bases respectively, with 7 bases between them.

This clonotype was seen ten or more times. This chain links TRBV28 with TRBJ1-2, with D possibly TRBD1 on 5 matching bases. CDR1 MDHEN and CDR2 SYDVKM come from the germline V gene. This CDR3 has 13 amino acids. The V and J ends lost 6 bases and 4 bases respectively, with 12 bases between them. The CDR3 DNA reads as TGTGCCAGCAGGGAGGGACTCACCTATGGCTACACCTTC. Its protein is CASREGLTYGYTF.

This clonotype turned up a few times. This chain joins TRBV5-1 and TRBJ2-2; D is undetermined. The germline V and J ends were trimmed by 0 bases and 7 bases, with 4 bases remaining between them. Germline values: CDR1 SGHRS, CDR2 YFSETQ. The length of the CDR3 is 12 residues. The chain's CDR3 is CASSLVYGELFF. DNA of the CDR3: TGCGCCAGCAGCTTGGTTTACGGGGAGCTGTTTTTT.

Here the CDR3 reads CASSEAEALTEAFF. For the CDR3, the DNA is TGTGCCAGCAGTGAAGCCGAAGCCCTCACTGAAGCTTTCTTT. This chain uses TRBV6-1 with TRBJ1-1, with D uncertain. V was shortened by 0 bases and J by 4 bases, with 9 bases between the two germline ends. The CDR3 covers 14 residues. CDR1 and CDR2 (germline): MNHNS, SASEGT.

This clonotype has only a few counts. This chain links TRBV20-1 with TRBJ2-5; D might be TRBD1 (6 bases). Germline CDR1 reads DFQATT; CDR2 reads SNEGSKA (reference sequence). The CDR3 runs to 14 residues. V dropped 2 bases and J dropped 5 bases, with 15 bases sitting between them. The CDR3 loop is CSARTGQGPETQYF. The CDR3 DNA reads as TGCAGTGCTAGAACGGGGCAGGGGCCGGAGACCCAGTACTTC.

This clonotype was counted many times. The V gene is TRBV2, the J gene TRBJ1-4; D possibly corresponds to TRBD1 (5 bases). This CDR3 has 15 residues. The germline V and J ends were trimmed by 3 bases and 2 bases, with 10 bases remaining between them. The germline gives CDR1 SNHLY, CDR2 FYNNEI. The CDR3: CASSDRGGTNEKLFF. CDR3 in DNA: TGTGCCAGCAGTGATCGCGGGGGTACTAATGAAAAACTGTTTTTT.

This clonotype was seen many times. The chain carries TRBV20-1 and TRBJ2-2, with D possibly TRBD1 on 5 matching bases. Looked up from germline, CDR1 is DFQATT and CDR2 is SNEGSKA (reference sequence). CDR3 length: 14 amino acids. The V end was cut by 7 bases, the J end by 2 bases, with 14 bases between. DNA for the CDR3: TGCAGTGTCCCAGGGAAATTCAACACCGGGGAGCTGTTTTTT. Its protein is CSVPGKFNTGELFF.

This chain links TRBV9 with TRBJ1-1; a possible D gene is TRBD1 (6 bases). Trimming removed 3 bases at V and 0 bases at J, with 9 bases between. The length of the CDR3 is 14 residues. Germline CDR1 is SGDLS and CDR2 is YYNGEE. The CDR3 sequence is CASSGQELNTEAFF. CDR3 in DNA: TGTGCCAGCAGCGGACAGGAGTTGAACACTGAAGCTTTCTTT.

The V call is TRBV14, the J call TRBJ2-7; D is unresolved. The CDR3 consists of 13 residues. Germline-derived CDR1 and CDR2 are SGHDN and FVKESK. V dropped 6 bases and J dropped 4 bases, with 13 bases sitting between them. CDR3 residues: CASRSTADYEQYF. CDR3 sequence (DNA): TGTGCCAGCAGGTCCACGGCGGATTACGAGCAGTACTTC.

This clonotype was detected many times. The chain combines TRBV2 with TRBJ2-7; D perhaps matches TRBD1 (5 bases). V lost 4 bases and J lost 2, with 12 bases in between. The CDR3 contains 14 residues. Germline-derived CDR1 and CDR2 are SNHLY and FYNNEI. The CDR3 sequence is CASSANRITYEQYF. For the CDR3, the DNA is TGTGCCAGCAGTGCCAACAGGATCACCTACGAGCAGTACTTC.

On this clonotype: A single base separates this from a much larger clone, so it may be a read error. The J gene is TRBJ2-7, the V gene TRBV29-1; 7 bases line up with TRBD2. The V gene's germline CDR1 is SQVTM and CDR2 ANQGSEA. Losses at the gene ends were 1 base for V and 4 bases for J; bases not matched to a gene: 13. The CDR3 contains 16 residues. The CDR3 nucleotides read TGCAGCGTTGAAGGGGAACTAGTGGGAGGGCCGTACGAGCAGTACTTC. Encoded protein: CSVEGELVGGPYEQYF.

The table lists this clonotype with a few counts. The chain carries TRBV29-1 and TRBJ2-6, with 10 positions matching TRBD1. Germline V CDR1 and CDR2: SQVTM, ANQGSEA. The length of the CDR3 is 18 residues. With V trimmed by 4 bases and J by 0 bases, 9 bases remained unmatched. The CDR3 loop is CSVGPGQGPFSGANVLTF. CDR3 in DNA: TGCAGCGTTGGGCCGGGACAGGGGCCTTTCTCTGGGGCCAACGTCCTGACTTTC.

Concerning this clonotype: One junction end does not reproduce the germline sequence, and a read error may be involved. The J gene is TRBJ2-5, the V gene TRBV11-2; TRBD1 matches 8 bases. Germline-derived CDR1 and CDR2 are SGHAT and FQNNGV. The length of the CDR3 is 14 residues. The CDR3 reads CASSVDRGAETQYF. The CDR3 bases are TGTGCCAGCAGCGTAGACAGGGGAGCAGAGACCCAGTACTTC.

The chain uses TRBV2 and TRBJ2-1; possibly TRBD1 or TRBD2 for D (6 bases each). Germline CDR1 reads SNHLY; CDR2 reads FYNNEI. The CDR3 sequence is 18 residues long. V dropped 6 bases and J dropped 6 bases, with 27 bases sitting between them. CDR3 in amino acids: CASRLRGRGEGRRNEQFF. The CDR3 DNA sequence: TGTGCCAGCAGGCTACGGGGGCGCGGAGAGGGGCGACGCAATGAGCAGTTCTTC.

To note about this clonotype: A much larger clone lies one base from this, so it may be a read error. The chain combines TRBV10-3 with TRBJ2-7; D is ambiguous. Trimming shortened V by 6 bases and J by 4 bases, and 10 bases separated the two germline ends. This CDR3 region has 12 residues. From germline, CDR1 is ENHRY and CDR2 SYGVKD. The CDR3 bases are TGTGCCATCAGCATACTCCAATACGAGCAGTACTTC. This sequence encodes CAISILQYEQYF.

This clonotype was observed at least ten times. The chain employs TRBV28 and TRBJ2-7; 9 positions agree with TRBD2. This CDR3 comprises 15 residues. The germline V gene encodes CDR1 MDHEN and CDR2 SYDVKM. V shed 6 bases and J 2 bases; nucleotides not matched to a gene: 8. The CDR3 DNA reads TGTGCCAGCAGGGGTCGTGTAGCGGGGGCCTACGAGCAGTACTTC. It translates to CASRGRVAGAYEQYF.